This T cell receptor (beta chain) was captured by sequencing in a study of control samples from healthy donors and cancer patients. The J segment lost 0 bases and the V segment lost 6 bases, leaving 12 bases of the junction unmatched. The V gene's germline CDR1 is SNHLY and CDR2 FYNNEI. The CDR3 is made up of 17 amino acids. Assay used: immunoSEQ multiplex PCR; TCRdb lists only in-frame clones, some missing. Here the sample spans about 130,000 clones, over 85% being singletons. The clonotype comes from a man aged 18 to 30 in good health. Sequencing used blood. The V gene is TRBV2, the J gene TRBJ2-3; TRBD1 agrees at 7 bases. The CDR3 loop reads CASSGDRQGPSTDTQYF. The CDR3 nucleotides are TGTGCCAGCAGCGGGGACCGACAGGGCCCTAGCACAGATACGCAGTATTTT. Full variable domain (rest looked up from reference TRBV2 and TRBJ2-3): EPEVTQTPSHQVTQMGQEVILRCVPISNHLYFYWYRQILGQKVEFLVSFYNNEISEKSEIFDDQFSVERPDGSNFTLKIRSTKLEDSAMYFCASSGDRQGPSTDTQYFGPGTRLTVL.